Shown below are 31 T cell receptor beta chains from a single sample sequenced in a study of cytomegalovirus exposure and HLA in healthy donors. PCR involved 60 Vbeta and 13 Jbeta primers. Method: immunoSEQ multiplex PCR; TCRdb's copy keeps in-frame clones and lacks some. The sample carries about 150,000 clones, about 85% recorded once. The sequencing sample was made of PBMCs. Source of these receptors: a woman between 18 and 29 years old in good health and CMV-seronegative.

CDR3 region: CASSLGGVEKLFF. CDR3 bases: TGTGCCAGCAGCTTGGGGGGGGTTGAAAAACTGTTTTTT. This chain connects TRBV5-6 to TRBJ1-4, with a possible D match to TRBD1 (5 bases). Between the trimmed V and J ends, which lost 0 bases and 7 bases, there was a span of 7 bases. CDR3 length: 13 residues. Germline loops: CDR1 SGHDT, CDR2 YYEEEE. The whole variable domain, filled in from reference TRBV5-6 and TRBJ1-4, reads DAGVTQSPTHLIKTRGQQVTLRCSPKSGHDTVSWYQQALGQGPQFIFQYYEEEERQRGNFPDRFSGHQFPNYSSELNVNALLLGDSALYLCASSLGGVEKLFFGSGTQLSVL.

V is TRBV6-1 and J is TRBJ1-2, with D hard to call. Between the trimmed V and J ends, which lost 3 bases and 8 bases, there was a span of 16 bases. CDR3 length: 14 amino acids. The germline CDR1 and CDR2 sequences are MNHNS and SASEGT. The chain's CDR3 is CASSEPQAFNGYTF. The CDR3 bases are TGTGCCAGCAGTGAGCCCCAGGCCTTTAACGGCTACACCTTC.

The rearrangement joins TRBV2 to TRBJ2-3; 7 positions match TRBD1. The germline V gene encodes CDR1 SNHLY and CDR2 FYNNEI. This CDR3 region has 15 residues. Losses at the gene ends were 0 bases for V and 4 bases for J; bases not matched to a gene: 4. This chain's CDR3 is CASSEAGGFADTQYF. CDR3 bases: TGTGCCAGCAGTGAAGCAGGGGGCTTTGCAGATACGCAGTATTTT.

Here the CDR3 DNA reads TGCGCCAGCAGCCAAGGCCAAGGGGGCAGCGAGACCCAGTACTTC. Its translation is CASSQGQGGSETQYF. This chain joins TRBV4-1 and TRBJ2-5, with 7 bases matching TRBD1. The germline CDR1 and CDR2 sequences are MGHRA and YSYEKL. The trim removed 1 base at V and 5 bases at J, leaving 7 bases unmatched. The CDR3 extends over 15 amino acids.

Only one count was recorded for this clone. The rearrangement links TRBV30 to TRBJ2-3, with D perhaps TRBD2 (6 bases). The CDR3 has 16 amino acids. V was shortened by 3 bases and J by 1 base, with 17 bases between the two germline ends. Germline V gene data show CDR1 as GTSNPN and CDR2 as SVGIG (reference sequence). In DNA, the CDR3 is TGTGCCTGGAGGGGAGCTAGCGCACGACGCACAGATACGCAGTATTTT. Protein: CAWRGASARRTDTQYF.

V is TRBV13 and J is TRBJ2-7, with D perhaps matching TRBD1 (5 bases). The CDR3 is made up of 13 amino acids. Looked up from germline, CDR1 is PRHDT and CDR2 is FYEKMQ (reference sequence). V was pared by 5 bases and J by 0 bases, with 8 bases between. The CDR3: CASSPGASYEQYF. DNA of the CDR3: TGTGCCAGCAGCCCTGGGGCCTCCTACGAGCAGTACTTC. Supplemented by reference TRBV13 and TRBJ2-7, the full variable domain reads AAGVIQSPRHLIKEKRETATLKCYPIPRHDTVYWYQQGPGQDPQFLISFYEKMQSDKGSIPDRFSAQQFSDYHSELNMSSLELGDSALYFCASSPGASYEQYFGPGTRLTVT.

CDR3 amino acids: CASSLQPPTRTSTDTQYF. The CDR3 coding sequence is TGTGCCAGCAGCTTACAGCCTCCGACACGAACAAGCACAGATACGCAGTATTTT. This chain joins TRBV7-3 and TRBJ2-3, with D hard to call. In germline, CDR1 is SGHTA, CDR2 FQGTGA. V shed 2 bases and J shed 0 bases, with 18 bases lying between them. CDR3 length equals 18 residues. Together with reference TRBV7-3 and TRBJ2-3, the CDR3 gives the full variable domain: GAGVSQTPSNKVTEKGKYVELRCDPISGHTALYWYRQSLGQGPEFLIYFQGTGAADDSGLPNDRFFAVRPEGSVSTLKIQRTERGDSAVYLCASSLQPPTRTSTDTQYFGPGTRLTVL.

A single count supports this clone. J is TRBJ2-3 and V is TRBV6-6, with D perhaps TRBD1 (5 bases). The CDR3 extends over 16 amino acids. The V end was cut by 6 bases, the J end by 1 base, with 17 bases between. Per germline, CDR1 MNHNY and CDR2 SVGAGI (reference sequence). CDR3 in amino acids: CASRVGRRTRTDTQYF. The CDR3 bases are TGTGCCAGCAGGGTGGGCCGCAGGACACGCACAGATACGCAGTATTTT.

This clone was observed once. The chain combines TRBV28 with TRBJ1-4; no firm D call. CDR1 MDHEN and CDR2 SYDVKM come from the germline V gene. CDR3 length: 14 residues. Trimming left V 6 bases short and J 0 bases short, with 8 bases between. CDR3 in amino acids: CASRGGATNEKLFF. In DNA, the CDR3 is TGTGCCAGCAGGGGAGGTGCAACTAATGAAAAACTGTTTTTT. Variable domain in full (rest from reference TRBV28 and TRBJ1-4): DVKVTQSSRYLVKRTGEKVFLECVQDMDHENMFWYRQDPGLGLRLIYFSYDVKMKEKGDIPEGYSVSREKKERFSLILESASTNQTSMYLCASRGGATNEKLFFGSGTQLSVL.

The CDR3 sequence: CASSLRGGNRFWTTDTQYF. The CDR3 region has the DNA TGCGCCAGCAGCTTGAGGGGGGGAAACAGGTTCTGGACCACAGATACGCAGTATTTT. The chain has TRBV5-1 and TRBJ2-3; the D gene is possibly TRBD2 (7 bases). The CDR3 is 19 amino acids. V lost 1 base and J 2 bases, leaving 23 bases between the germline ends. Germline loops: CDR1 SGHRS, CDR2 YFSETQ.

The chain joins TRBV18 to TRBJ2-6, with 7 bases identical to TRBD1. The CDR3 contains 16 residues. Germline CDR1 is KGHSH and CDR2 is LQKENI. Trimming cost V 5 bases and J 4 bases; bases outside gene matches: 8. The DNA of the CDR3 is TGTGCCAGCTCATCAAGCCAGGGGGTAGGGGCCAACGTCCTGACTTTC. Protein: CASSSSQGVGANVLTF.

V gene TRBV2 combines with J gene TRBJ2-1, with D possibly being TRBD2 (6 bases). CDR3 length equals 14 residues. V dropped 2 bases and J dropped 3 bases, with 8 bases sitting between them. The V gene's germline CDR1 is SNHLY and CDR2 FYNNEI. For the CDR3, the DNA is TGTGCCAGCAGTGAACTAGCGCGCTACAATGAGCAGTTCTTC. The encoded protein is CASSELARYNEQFF.

The chain carries TRBV28 and TRBJ1-5; tentative D call: TRBD1 (5 bases). V shed 3 bases and J shed 3 bases, with 9 bases lying between them. This CDR3 is 14 amino acids long. Germline loops: CDR1 MDHEN, CDR2 SYDVKM. The CDR3 here is CASSLYRSNQPQHF. The CDR3 nucleotides are TGTGCCAGCAGTTTGTACAGGTCCAATCAGCCCCAGCATTTT.

The chain has TRBV5-1 and TRBJ2-5; a possible D gene is TRBD2 (7 bases). In germline, CDR1 is SGHRS, CDR2 YFSETQ. CDR3 length: 15 amino acids. The ends were cut back, 0 bases at V and 5 bases at J, with 14 bases in the middle. The CDR3 sequence is CASSLGRGGPETQYF. The CDR3 DNA follows: TGCGCCAGCAGCTTGGGGAGGGGGGGGCCGGAGACCCAGTACTTC.

This chain joins TRBV19 and TRBJ2-7; D remains ambiguous. This CDR3 has 13 residues. Trimming cost V 5 bases and J 4 bases, with 12 bases left between them. The germline V gene encodes CDR1 LNHDA and CDR2 SQIVND (reference sequence). This chain's CDR3 is CASSLILSYEQYF. The CDR3 coding sequence is TGTGCCAGTAGTTTAATCTTGTCGTACGAGCAGTACTTC. Filled out from reference TRBV19 and TRBJ2-7, the complete variable domain reads DGGITQSPKYLFRKEGQNVTLSCEQNLNHDAMYWYRQDPGQGLRLIYYSQIVNDFQKGDIAEGYSVSREKKESFPLTVTSAQKNPTAFYLCASSLILSYEQYFGPGTRLTVT.

V and J are TRBV18 and TRBJ2-2, with a tentative D call TRBD1 (5 bases). Trimming pared 3 bases from V and 1 base from J, leaving 9 bases between. Germline values: CDR1 KGHSH, CDR2 LQKENI. This CDR3 comprises 15 residues. CDR3 amino acids: CASSPNRRNTGELFF. The CDR3 region has the DNA TGTGCCAGCTCACCTAACAGGAGGAACACCGGGGAGCTGTTTTTT.

The CDR3 region has the DNA TGTGCCAGCAGCTTCGACAGGGTATCCTACGAGCAGTACTTC. It translates to CASSFDRVSYEQYF. The chain employs TRBV11-2 and TRBJ2-7; 7 bases map to TRBD1. Germline trimming cut 3 bases from V and 1 base from J; bases unmatched to any gene: 3. The germline CDR1 and CDR2 sequences are SGHAT and FQNNGV. This CDR3 is built from 14 residues.

The CDR3 loop reads CASSIDEESYEQYF. Here the CDR3 DNA reads TGTGCCAGTAGTATAGACGAGGAATCCTACGAGCAGTACTTC. The V call is TRBV19, the J call TRBJ2-7, with D uncertain. The CDR3 is made up of 14 amino acids. Between the trimmed V and J ends, which lost 0 bases and 1 base, there was a span of 7 bases. Per germline, CDR1 LNHDA and CDR2 SQIVND (reference sequence).

Notes on this clone: Within the sample, other DNA sequences also encode this same CDR3. V gene TRBV7-9 combines with J gene TRBJ1-2, with unresolved D. Trimming removed 1 base from V and 0 bases from J, with 6 bases in between. CDR3 length: 14 amino acids. The germline CDR1 and CDR2 sequences are SEHNR and FQNEAQ (reference sequence). This CDR3 reads CASSLGAANYGYTF. CDR3 DNA sequence: TGTGCCAGCAGCTTAGGGGCAGCTAACTATGGCTACACCTTC.

This chain uses TRBV6-5 with TRBJ2-7; possible D gene TRBD1, 5 bases. CDR3 size: 13 residues. CDR1 MNHEY and CDR2 SVGAGI come from the germline V gene. The V end lost 6 bases, the J end lost 6 bases, and 15 bases lay between the germline ends. CDR3 in DNA: TGTGCCAGCAGCCCAAACCAGGGCGCCGAGCAGTACTTC. Amino acids: CASSPNQGAEQYF.

This chain connects TRBV10-1 to TRBJ2-7, with 7 bases fitting TRBD1. Trimming took 3 bases from V and 2 from J; bases not matched to a gene: 7. Germline V gene lookup returns CDR1 WNHNN and CDR2 SYGVQD (reference sequence). This CDR3 has 15 residues. The DNA for the CDR3 is TGCGCCAGCAGTGAAGGGACAGCGAACACCTACGAGCAGTACTTC. It is translated as CASSEGTANTYEQYF.

The chain links TRBV4-2 to TRBJ1-2; 7 bases are shared with TRBD1. The CDR3 is made up of 14 amino acids. CDR1 LGHNA and CDR2 YNFKEQ come from the germline V gene. The junction had 5 bases not matched to a gene; V was cut back by 4 bases and J by 3 bases. Here the CDR3 reads CASSPLGGDYGYTF. The CDR3 coding sequence is TGTGCCAGCAGCCCATTAGGGGGCGACTATGGCTACACCTTC.

The rearrangement joins TRBV7-9 to TRBJ2-7; TRBD1 agrees at 9 bases. Germline loops: CDR1 SEHNR, CDR2 FQNEAQ (reference sequence). The CDR3 spans 15 residues. Unmatched junction bases numbered 7, after V lost 5 bases and J lost 2 bases. CDR3 protein: CASSPGTGYAYEQYF. The CDR3, as DNA: TGTGCCAGCAGCCCCGGGACAGGGTACGCCTACGAGCAGTACTTC. Drawing the rest from reference TRBV7-9 and TRBJ2-7, the complete variable domain is DTGVSQNPRHKITKRGQNVTFRCDPISEHNRLYWYRQTLGQGPEFLTYFQNEAQLEKSRLLSDRFSAERPKGSFSTLEIQRTEQGDSAMYLCASSPGTGYAYEQYFGPGTRLTVT.

This chain links TRBV18 with TRBJ1-5; 7 bases match TRBD1. This CDR3 is built from 14 residues. The V gene's germline CDR1 is KGHSH and CDR2 LQKENI. The V and J ends lost 6 bases and 1 base, in that order; junction bases with no gene match: 3. In DNA, the CDR3 is TGTGCCAGCTCGACAGGGTGGAGCAATCAGCCCCAGCATTTT. As protein: CASSTGWSNQPQHF.

The V call is TRBV7-9, the J call TRBJ1-2; the D is unclear. The CDR3 extends over 12 amino acids. V shed 2 bases and J shed 6 bases, with 7 bases lying between them. Germline V gene lookup returns CDR1 SEHNR and CDR2 FQNEAQ (reference sequence). The CDR3 sequence: CASSLKGDGYTF. The CDR3 nucleotides read TGTGCCAGCAGCTTAAAGGGAGATGGCTACACCTTC.

This clone was picked up one time. V and J are TRBV7-2 and TRBJ1-3, with unresolved D. This CDR3 has 14 residues. V was cut by 5 bases and J by 5 bases, with 13 bases left in between. Germline CDR1 is SGHTA and CDR2 is FQGNSA. The CDR3 DNA is TGTGCCAGCAGCCTCCCGAGGGTCCGAAACACCATATATTTT. Amino acids: CASSLPRVRNTIYF.

Concerning this clone itself: One junction end does not reproduce the germline sequence, and a read error may be involved. The rearrangement joins TRBV7-2 to TRBJ2-1; D may be TRBD1 (6 bases). Germline loops: CDR1 SGHTA, CDR2 FQGNSA. The CDR3 consists of 16 residues. The CDR3 nucleotides are TGTGCCAGCACCTTACAGGGTGGGATTACAATGTTAGAGCAGTTCTTC. Encoded protein: CASTLQGGITMLEQFF.

The chain is built from TRBV7-6 and TRBJ1-3, with D uncertain. The ends were cut back, 3 bases at V and 1 base at J, with 10 bases in the middle. The CDR3 runs to 15 residues. Germline V lookup: CDR1 SGHVS, CDR2 FNYEAQ. The CDR3, as DNA: TGTGCCAGCAGCTTTCGATCAGGATCTGGAAACACCATATATTTT. Its protein is CASSFRSGSGNTIYF.

J is TRBJ2-7 and V is TRBV27; a weak D match, TRBD1 (6 bases). Germline V gives CDR1 MNHEY, CDR2 SMNVEV (reference sequence). V was clipped by 6 bases and J by 2 bases, with 23 bases between them. This CDR3 spans 17 amino acids. The DNA for the CDR3 is TGTGCCAGCAGCTTTGCTGGTAGGACAGTAATTCCCTACGAGCAGTACTTC. This gives the protein CASSFAGRTVIPYEQYF.

CDR3 in DNA: TGTGCCAGCAGCTTACACAGGGGGCCTGGCGCTCAGCAGTTCTTC. It codes for CASSLHRGPGAQQFF. The chain has TRBV11-2 and TRBJ2-1, with 9 bases fitting TRBD1. Trimming removed 2 bases from V and 11 bases from J; junction bases left unmatched: 10. The CDR3 sequence is 15 residues long. The germline V gene encodes CDR1 SGHAT and CDR2 FQNNGV. Based on the CDR3 plus reference TRBV11-2 and TRBJ2-1, the full variable domain is EAGVAQSPRYKIIEKRQSVAFWCNPISGHATLYWYQQILGQGPKLLIQFQNNGVVDDSQLPKDRFSAERLKGVDSTLKIQPAKLEDSAVYLCASSLHRGPGAQQFFGPGTRLTVL.

This clone was observed a handful of times. The chain joins TRBV11-2 to TRBJ1-5; D gene ambiguous. The CDR3 runs to 13 residues. The ends were cut back, 1 base at V and 6 bases at J, with 7 bases in the middle. The germline gives CDR1 SGHAT, CDR2 FQNNGV. This chain's CDR3 is CASSLGAGQPQHF. CDR3 sequence (DNA): TGTGCCAGCAGCTTAGGAGCGGGTCAGCCCCAGCATTTT.